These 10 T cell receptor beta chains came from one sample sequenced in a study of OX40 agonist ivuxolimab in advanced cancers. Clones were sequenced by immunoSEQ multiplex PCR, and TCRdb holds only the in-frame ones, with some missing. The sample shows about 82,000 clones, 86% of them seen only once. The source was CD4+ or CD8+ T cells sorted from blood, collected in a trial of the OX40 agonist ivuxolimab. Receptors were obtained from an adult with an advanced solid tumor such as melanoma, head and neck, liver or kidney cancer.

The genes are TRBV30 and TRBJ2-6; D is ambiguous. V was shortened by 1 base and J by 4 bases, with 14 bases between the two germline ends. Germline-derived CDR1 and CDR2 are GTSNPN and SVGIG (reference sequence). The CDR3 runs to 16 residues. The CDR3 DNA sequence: TGTGCCTGGAGTGAGACGGGTTTGTGGGGGGCCAACGTCCTGACTTTC. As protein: CAWSETGLWGANVLTF.

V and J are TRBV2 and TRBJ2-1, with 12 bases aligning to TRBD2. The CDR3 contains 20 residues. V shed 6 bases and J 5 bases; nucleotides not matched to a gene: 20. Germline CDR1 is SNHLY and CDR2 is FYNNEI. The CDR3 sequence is CASRPRTSGILTGADNEQFF. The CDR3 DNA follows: TGTGCCAGCAGACCCAGGACTAGCGGGATTCTCACCGGGGCGGACAATGAGCAGTTCTTC. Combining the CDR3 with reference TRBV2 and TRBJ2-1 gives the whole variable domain EPEVTQTPSHQVTQMGQEVILRCVPISNHLYFYWYRQILGQKVEFLVSFYNNEISEKSEIFDDQFSVERPDGSNFTLKIRSTKLEDSAMYFCASRPRTSGILTGADNEQFFGPGTRLTVL.

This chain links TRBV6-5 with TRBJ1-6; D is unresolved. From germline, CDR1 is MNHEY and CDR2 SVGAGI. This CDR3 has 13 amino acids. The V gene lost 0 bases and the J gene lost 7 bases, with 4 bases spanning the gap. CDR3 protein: CASSYSANSPLHF. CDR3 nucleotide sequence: TGTGCCAGCAGTTACTCTGCGAATTCACCCCTCCACTTT.

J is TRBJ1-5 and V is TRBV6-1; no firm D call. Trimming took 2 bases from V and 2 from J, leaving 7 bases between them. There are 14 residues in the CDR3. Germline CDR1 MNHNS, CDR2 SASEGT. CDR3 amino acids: CASSERPGNQPQHF. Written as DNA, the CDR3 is TGTGCCAGCAGTGAAAGGCCCGGCAATCAGCCCCAGCATTTT.

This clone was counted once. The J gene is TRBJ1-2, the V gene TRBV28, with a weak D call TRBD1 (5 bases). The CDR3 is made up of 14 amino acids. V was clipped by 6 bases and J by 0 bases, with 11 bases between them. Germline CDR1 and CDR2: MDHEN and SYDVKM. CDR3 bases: TGTGCCAGCAGGAGCGGGGGAGCTAACTATGGCTACACCTTC. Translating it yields CASRSGGANYGYTF.

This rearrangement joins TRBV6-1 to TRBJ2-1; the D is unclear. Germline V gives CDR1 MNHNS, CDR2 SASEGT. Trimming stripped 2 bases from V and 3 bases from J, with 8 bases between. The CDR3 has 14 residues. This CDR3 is CASSERGIYNEQFF. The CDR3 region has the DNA TGTGCCAGCAGTGAACGTGGCATCTACAATGAGCAGTTCTTC.

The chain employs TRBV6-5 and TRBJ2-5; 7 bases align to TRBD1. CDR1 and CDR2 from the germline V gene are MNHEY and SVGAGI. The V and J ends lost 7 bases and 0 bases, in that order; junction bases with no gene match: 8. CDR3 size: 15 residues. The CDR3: CASKYTGQYQETQYF. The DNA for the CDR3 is TGTGCCAGCAAATATACGGGACAGTACCAAGAGACCCAGTACTTC.

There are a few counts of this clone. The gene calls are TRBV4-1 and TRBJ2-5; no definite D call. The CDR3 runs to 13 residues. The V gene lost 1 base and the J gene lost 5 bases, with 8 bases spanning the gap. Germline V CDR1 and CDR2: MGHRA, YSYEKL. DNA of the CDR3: TGCGCCAGCAGCCAAGGAGTATTGGAGACCCAGTACTTC. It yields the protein CASSQGVLETQYF.

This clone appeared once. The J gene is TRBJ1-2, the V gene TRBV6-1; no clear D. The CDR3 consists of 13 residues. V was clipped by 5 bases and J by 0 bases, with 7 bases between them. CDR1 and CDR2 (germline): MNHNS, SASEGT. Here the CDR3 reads CASSTTANYGYTF. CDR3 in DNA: TGTGCCAGCAGTACGACGGCTAACTATGGCTACACCTTC.

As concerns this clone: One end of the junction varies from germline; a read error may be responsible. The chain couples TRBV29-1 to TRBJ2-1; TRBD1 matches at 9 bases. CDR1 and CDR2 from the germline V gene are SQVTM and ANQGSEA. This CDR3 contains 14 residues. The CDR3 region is CSVKETGGVYEQFF. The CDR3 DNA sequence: TGCAGCGTTAAAGAGACAGGGGGGGTCTATGAGCAGTTCTTC.